The 27 T cell receptor beta chains in this list originate from one sample, sequenced in a study of technical replicates of blood from a handful of donors. The data were produced by immunoSEQ multiplex PCR, yet TCRdb's version contains in-frame clones alone and is incomplete. Among 100,000 or so clones, roughly 96% were seen once, and the ten largest hold 0.2% to 0.25%. The sample taken for sequencing was T cells isolated from PBMCs. The receptors stem from a human donor in good health.

This chain uses TRBV15 with TRBJ2-4; TRBD2 aligns across 7 bases. V was pared by 2 bases and J by 7 bases, with 11 bases of the junction left unmatched. Germline V lookup: CDR1 LNHNV, CDR2 YYDKDF (reference sequence). The CDR3 loop spans 16 amino acids. The CDR3 reads CATSRTKGGSDNIQYF. The CDR3 nucleotides read TGTGCCACCAGCAGAACCAAGGGAGGGAGCGACAACATTCAGTACTTC.

This chain links TRBV9 with TRBJ2-1, with TRBD2 identical over 8 bases. Looked up from germline, CDR1 is SGDLS and CDR2 is YYNGEE. The ends lost 0 bases at V and 7 bases at J; junction bases unmatched: 9. The CDR3 has 16 residues. CDR3: CASSVVIGGAKNEQFF. CDR3 coding DNA: TGTGCCAGCAGCGTAGTGATCGGGGGGGCCAAGAATGAGCAGTTCTTC.

This chain connects TRBV21-1 to TRBJ1-2. TRBV21-1 is annotated as a pseudogene. This CDR3 region has 16 residues. The CDR3 DNA sequence: TGTGCCAGCAGCCTCCCTTACATCGGGACTTTAAAGGGCTACACCTTC. It specifies CASSLPYIGTLKGYTF.

The chain combines TRBV11-2 with TRBJ2-2; no definite D call. This CDR3 contains 12 residues. V lost 3 bases and J lost 3, with 2 bases in between. The germline gives CDR1 SGHAT, CDR2 FQNNGV. CDR3 loop: CASSFYTGELFF. CDR3 coding DNA: TGTGCCAGCAGCTTCTACACCGGGGAGCTGTTTTTT. The full variable domain, in which reference TRBV11-2 and TRBJ2-2 provide the parts outside the CDR3, is EAGVAQSPRYKIIEKRQSVAFWCNPISGHATLYWYQQILGQGPKLLIQFQNNGVVDDSQLPKDRFSAERLKGVDSTLKIQPAKLEDSAVYLCASSFYTGELFFGEGSRLTVL.

The rearrangement joins TRBV5-6 to TRBJ1-4; possibly TRBD1 for D (5 bases). The CDR3 is 17 amino acids. The V and J ends lost 4 bases and 0 bases respectively, with 16 bases between them. CDR1 is SGHDT, CDR2 YYEEEE, per germline. The chain's CDR3 is CASSLLGADSTNEKLFF. CDR3 in DNA: TGTGCCAGCAGCCTTTTAGGGGCAGACTCAACTAATGAAAAACTGTTTTTT.

The chain's CDR3 is CASSLAQGAIFF. The CDR3 DNA reads as TGCGCCAGCAGCTTGGCGCAGGGGGCAATCTTCTTC. The chain joins TRBV5-1 to TRBJ2-1; 8 nucleotides line up with TRBD1. Germline V lookup: CDR1 SGHRS, CDR2 YFSETQ. J gave up 16 bases and V 0 bases, and 6 bases lay outside the gene matches. The CDR3 extends over 12 amino acids.

V usage is TRBV27 and J usage is TRBJ2-5; 7 nucleotides align to TRBD2. The CDR3 is made up of 15 amino acids. Germline V gives CDR1 MNHEY, CDR2 SMNVEV (reference sequence). After removal of 5 bases from V and 1 base from J, the junction contained 7 bases not matched to a gene. The CDR3 is CASSPWTGGQETQYF. For the CDR3, the DNA is TGTGCCAGCAGTCCCTGGACGGGGGGCCAAGAGACCCAGTACTTC.

The chain joins TRBV7-9 to TRBJ2-1; TRBD1 aligns across 9 bases. The CDR3 totals 16 residues. V trimming: 0 bases; J trimming: 6 bases; junction bases outside the gene matches: 6. Per germline, CDR1 SEHNR and CDR2 FQNEAQ (reference sequence). The CDR3 is CASSLAGTGSINEQFF. CDR3 in DNA: TGTGCCAGCAGCTTAGCCGGGACAGGGTCAATCAATGAGCAGTTCTTC.

The count of this clone is one. This sequence joins TRBV6-5 and TRBJ2-5; D is undetermined. V dropped 2 bases and J dropped 6 bases, with 13 bases sitting between them. The CDR3 extends over 14 amino acids. Germline CDR1 and CDR2: MNHEY and SVGAGI. The CDR3 bases are TGTGCCAGCAGTTACGGGCAGGTTGTGAAGACCCAGTACTTC. This codes for CASSYGQVVKTQYF.

The genes are TRBV4-1 and TRBJ2-3; 12 nucleotides line up with TRBD2. J lost 0 bases, V lost 5 bases, and 9 bases had no gene match. Germline CDR1 and CDR2: MGHRA and YSYEKL. This CDR3 has 18 residues. The CDR3, as DNA: TGCGCCAGCAGCTTGACTAGCGGGGGCGAAATTAGCACAGATACGCAGTATTTT. It codes for CASSLTSGGEISTDTQYF.

This chain joins TRBV4-1 and TRBJ2-3; D is perhaps TRBD2 (7 bases). Trimming removed 2 bases at V and 5 bases at J, with 26 bases between. The CDR3 length is 19 residues. CDR1 and CDR2 from the germline V gene are MGHRA and YSYEKL. CDR3 protein: CASSQPFGPSGGGRDTQYF. In nucleotides, the CDR3 is TGCGCCAGCAGCCAACCCTTTGGTCCGAGTGGGGGGGGCCGAGATACGCAGTATTTT.

The rearrangement links TRBV2 to TRBJ1-5, with D hard to call. CDR3 size: 14 residues. V lost 6 bases and J 0 bases, leaving 9 bases between the germline ends. The germline gives CDR1 SNHLY, CDR2 FYNNEI. The CDR3 here is CASRAPGSNQPQHF. CDR3 coding DNA: TGTGCCAGCAGGGCCCCGGGTAGCAATCAGCCCCAGCATTTT.

The chain is built from TRBV5-8 and TRBJ2-7; TRBD2 matches 7 bases. The germline gives CDR1 SGHTS, CDR2 YDEGEE. The CDR3 contains 16 residues. V dropped 9 bases and J dropped 2; count of bases not matched to a gene: 17. CDR3 protein: CANDPSSSGATYEQYF. CDR3 bases: TGTGCCAACGATCCATCCTCCAGCGGGGCAACCTACGAGCAGTACTTC. Drawing the rest from reference TRBV5-8 and TRBJ2-7, the complete variable domain is EAGVTQSPTHLIKTRGQQATLRCSPISGHTSVYWYQQALGLGLQFLLWYDEGEERNRGNFPPRFSGRQFPNYSSELNVNALELEDSALYLCANDPSSSGATYEQYFGPGTRLTVT.

The genes are TRBV5-6 and TRBJ2-1; TRBD1 agrees at 9 bases. Per germline, CDR1 SGHDT and CDR2 YYEEEE. The CDR3 is 15 amino acids. The J segment lost 8 bases and the V segment lost 3 bases, leaving 9 bases of the junction unmatched. The chain's CDR3 is CASSSTGGEGDEQFF. The CDR3 coding sequence is TGTGCCAGCAGCTCGACAGGGGGGGAAGGTGATGAGCAGTTCTTC.

This clone is a singleton in its sample. The chain recombines TRBV10-1 with TRBJ2-2; 10 bases line up with TRBD1. The trim removed 3 bases at V and 4 bases at J, leaving 11 bases unmatched. CDR1 is WNHNN, CDR2 SYGVQD, per germline (reference sequence). The CDR3 spans 18 residues. CDR3 in amino acids: CASSDGTGASFSTGELFF. CDR3 nucleotides: TGCGCCAGCAGTGACGGGACAGGGGCTTCGTTTAGCACCGGGGAGCTGTTTTTT.

V gene TRBV5-1 combines with J gene TRBJ2-7; no clear D gene. The CDR3 contains 13 residues. The V gene lost 3 bases and the J gene lost 6 bases, with 13 bases spanning the gap. Germline CDR1 reads SGHRS; CDR2 reads YFSETQ. CDR3 nucleotides: TGCGCCAGCAGCTCCCTTTTTGGCTCCGAGCAGTACTTC. Its protein is CASSSLFGSEQYF.

This clone showed up just once. The rearrangement uses TRBV4-1 and TRBJ1-2; possible D gene TRBD1, 6 bases. This CDR3 spans 16 amino acids. Germline assignment: CDR1 MGHRA and CDR2 YSYEKL. V was shortened by 0 bases and J by 4 bases, with 15 bases between the two germline ends. DNA for the CDR3: TGCGCCAGCAGCCAAGATGCTGCAGGGGAAGCCTATGGCTACACCTTC. It codes for CASSQDAAGEAYGYTF.

The genes are TRBV6-1 and TRBJ1-1; the D is unclear. Per the germline V gene, CDR1 is MNHNS and CDR2 is SASEGT. The CDR3 is made up of 14 amino acids. The V end lost 4 bases, the J end lost 0 bases, and 9 bases lay between the germline ends. CDR3 in amino acids: CASSVLSMNTEAFF. The CDR3 nucleotides are TGTGCCAGCAGTGTTTTGAGTATGAACACTGAAGCTTTCTTT.

This sequence joins TRBV7-9 and TRBJ2-1, with 9 bases matching TRBD2. The CDR3 sequence is 16 residues long. The germline CDR1 and CDR2 sequences are SEHNR and FQNEAQ (reference sequence). V lost 0 bases, J lost 8 bases, and 8 bases stayed unmatched. CDR3 sequence: CASSLARGLANHEQFF. CDR3 in DNA: TGTGCCAGCAGCTTAGCTAGGGGACTAGCCAACCATGAGCAGTTCTTC.

The chain carries TRBV5-1 and TRBJ1-4; TRBD1 matches 7 bases. Germline V gene data show CDR1 as SGHRS and CDR2 as YFSETQ. The CDR3 contains 15 residues. V dropped 4 bases and J dropped 7; count of bases not matched to a gene: 10. The CDR3 sequence is CASSPLTGVGEKLFF. In nucleotides, the CDR3 is TGCGCCAGCAGCCCACTTACAGGGGTCGGTGAAAAACTGTTTTTT.

In the case of this clone: Other DNA sequences from this sample encode an identical CDR3 as well. The chain employs TRBV28 and TRBJ2-7, with unresolved D. CDR1 is MDHEN and CDR2 is SYDVKM in the germline V gene. The CDR3 sequence is 12 residues long. Trimming left V 6 bases short and J 1 base short, with 7 bases between. CDR3 bases: TGTGCCAGCAGCCCCAGTTCCTACGAGCAGTACTTC. This codes for CASSPSSYEQYF.

The V and J genes are TRBV2 and TRBJ2-1; TRBD1 is a possible D gene (6 bases). CDR3 length equals 12 residues. Germline loops: CDR1 SNHLY, CDR2 FYNNEI. Deletions cut 9 bases from V and 10 bases from J, with 16 bases between. In DNA form, the CDR3 reads TGTGCCAGTCTGAGGGACACCCTAGAGCAGTTCTTC. It codes for CASLRDTLEQFF.

The chain is built from TRBV9 and TRBJ2-3; weak D call: TRBD2 (5 bases). Trimming took off 0 bases at V and 3 bases at J, with 11 bases between the two ends. Germline V gene sequence: CDR1 SGDLS, CDR2 YYNGEE. This CDR3 comprises 15 residues. CDR3 sequence: CASSVGLGGTDTQYF. DNA for the CDR3: TGTGCCAGCAGCGTAGGTCTAGGAGGAACAGATACGCAGTATTTT.

The chain carries TRBV27 and TRBJ2-1; TRBD2 might be the D (7 bases). The CDR3 length is 15 residues. V was shortened by 6 bases and J by 0 bases, with 12 bases between the two germline ends. Germline CDR1 and CDR2: MNHEY and SMNVEV (reference sequence). The CDR3 is CASRRGGSSYNEQFF. The CDR3 DNA is TGTGCCAGCAGAAGGGGGGGAAGCTCCTACAATGAGCAGTTCTTC.

The gene calls are TRBV6-5 and TRBJ2-3, with 9 nucleotides matching TRBD1. With 11 bases clipped from V and 7 bases from J, the junction kept 13 bases outside the gene matches. This CDR3 contains 14 residues. Germline CDR1 MNHEY, CDR2 SVGAGI. The CDR3 protein is CAAQSGTGLYTQYF. DNA for the CDR3: TGTGCCGCCCAGAGTGGGACAGGGCTATATACGCAGTATTTT.

This chain joins TRBV7-9 and TRBJ2-4; no firm D call. The CDR3 extends over 14 amino acids. Between the trimmed V and J ends, which lost 3 bases and 1 base, there was a span of 7 bases. CDR1 is SEHNR and CDR2 is FQNEAQ in the germline V gene (reference sequence). The CDR3 is CASSFTSAKNIQYF. CDR3 coding DNA: TGTGCCAGCAGCTTCACTTCGGCCAAAAACATTCAGTACTTC.

J is TRBJ2-2 and V is TRBV15, with D possibly being TRBD2 (7 bases). Deletions cut 4 bases from V and 2 bases from J, with 17 bases between. The CDR3 is made up of 17 amino acids. In germline, CDR1 is LNHNV, CDR2 YYDKDF (reference sequence). CDR3 loop: CATSMGGGQLNTGELFF. The DNA for the CDR3 is TGTGCCACCAGCATGGGGGGGGGCCAGTTAAACACCGGGGAGCTGTTTTTT.